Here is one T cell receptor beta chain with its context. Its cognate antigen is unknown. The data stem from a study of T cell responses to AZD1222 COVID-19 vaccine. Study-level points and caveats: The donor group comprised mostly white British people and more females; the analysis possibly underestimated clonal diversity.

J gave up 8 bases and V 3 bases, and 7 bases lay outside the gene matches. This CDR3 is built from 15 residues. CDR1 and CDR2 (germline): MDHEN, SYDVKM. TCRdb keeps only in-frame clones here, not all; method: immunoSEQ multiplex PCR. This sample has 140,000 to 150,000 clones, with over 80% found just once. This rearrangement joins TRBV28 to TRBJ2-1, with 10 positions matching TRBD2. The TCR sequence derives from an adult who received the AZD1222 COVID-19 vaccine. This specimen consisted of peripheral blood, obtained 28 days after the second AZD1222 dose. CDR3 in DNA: TGTGCCAGCAGTTTTGGGCTAGCGGGAGTGTATGAGCAGTTCTTC. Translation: CASSFGLAGVYEQFF.